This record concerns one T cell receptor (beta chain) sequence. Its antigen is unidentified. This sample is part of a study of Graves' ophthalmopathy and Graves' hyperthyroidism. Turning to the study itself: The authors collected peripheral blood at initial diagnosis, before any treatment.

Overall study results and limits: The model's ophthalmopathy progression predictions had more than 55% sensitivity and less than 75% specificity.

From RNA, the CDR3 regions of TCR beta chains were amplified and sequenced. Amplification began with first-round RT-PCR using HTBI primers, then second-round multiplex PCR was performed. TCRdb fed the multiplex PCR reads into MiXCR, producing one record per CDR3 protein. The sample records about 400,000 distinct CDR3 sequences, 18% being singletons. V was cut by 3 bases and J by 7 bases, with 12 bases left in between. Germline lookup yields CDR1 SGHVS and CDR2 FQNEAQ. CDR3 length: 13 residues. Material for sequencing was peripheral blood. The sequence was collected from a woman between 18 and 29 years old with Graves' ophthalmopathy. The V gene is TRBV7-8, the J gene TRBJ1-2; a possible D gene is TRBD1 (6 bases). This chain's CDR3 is CASSFTGTRGYTF. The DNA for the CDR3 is TGTGCCAGCAGCTTCACAGGGACTCGTGGCTACACCTTC.